The TCR beta chain described here comes from a study of cytomegalovirus exposure and HLA in healthy donors. Whole-study context: A prior study identified just under 120 million unique TCR beta sequences from roughly 180 million T cells.

General study points: When analyzed later, the rates of TCR association showed variation by HLA locus, with DRB1 the most and HLA-C the fewest. According to a later analysis, donors in an Asian-associated ancestry cluster reportedly had fewer N-insertions than the roughly 670-donor mean.

Unmatched junction bases numbered 4, after V lost 3 bases and J lost 7 bases. This CDR3 spans 13 amino acids. CDR1 SGDLS and CDR2 YYNGEE come from the germline V gene. Comment on this clone: Its antigen is undetermined.

13 Jbeta primers and 60 Vbeta primers were used for the PCR. Assay: immunoSEQ multiplex PCR; the TCRdb copy retains only in-frame clones and omits some. The sample has around 150,000 clones, roughly 80% seen once. The sequencing sample was made of PBMCs. V gene TRBV9 combines with J gene TRBJ1-2; TRBD1 agrees at 9 bases. This clonotype originated in a male donor in good health and CMV-seropositive. The CDR3 region is CASSATGGSGYTF. The CDR3 DNA sequence: TGTGCCAGCAGCGCAACAGGGGGCAGTGGCTACACCTTC.